The next 10 T cell receptor beta chains were all read from a single sample in a study of blood T cell repertoires in COVID-19. The repertoire was sequenced with immunoSEQ multiplex PCR; TCRdb's copy has only in-frame clones and lacks some. This repertoire shows about 100,000 clones, over 80% found once; its top ten account for around 16%. Sequenced: peripheral blood. Source of these receptors: a man aged 50-59 years with acute or convalescent COVID-19.

The chain couples TRBV3-1 (or the pseudogene TRBV3-2) to TRBJ1-2; 7 bases align to TRBD1. The junction had 2 bases not matched to a gene; V was cut back by 4 bases and J by 3 bases. Per germline, CDR1 LGHDT and CDR2 YNNKEL (reference sequence). This CDR3 comprises 13 residues. CDR3 nucleotides: TGTGCCAGCAGCCCCACAGGGGACTATGGCTACACCTTC. Amino acids: CASSPTGDYGYTF.

The chain uses TRBV29-1 and TRBJ1-3; weak D call: TRBD1 (5 bases). The V gene's germline CDR1 is SQVTM and CDR2 ANQGSEA. The CDR3 has 15 residues. V was pared by 6 bases and J by 4 bases, with 19 bases between. In DNA, the CDR3 is TGCAGCGTCTGGGGGGAGACAGAGTTGGGAAACACCATATATTTT. Amino acid sequence: CSVWGETELGNTIYF. The complete variable domain, with remaining parts taken from reference TRBV29-1 and TRBJ1-3, reads SAVISQKPSRDICQRGTSLTIQCQVDSQVTMMFWYRQQPGQSLTLIATANQGSEATYESGFVIDKFPISRPNLTFSTLTVSNMSPEDSSIYLCSVWGETELGNTIYFGEGSWLTVV.

The V call is TRBV5-1, the J call TRBJ1-1, with 8 nucleotides matching TRBD1. The CDR3 consists of 15 residues. The junction had 5 bases not matched to a gene; V was cut back by 0 bases and J by 4 bases. Germline loops: CDR1 SGHRS, CDR2 YFSETQ. The CDR3 loop reads CASSLEDRDVTEAFF. CDR3 in DNA: TGCGCCAGCAGCTTGGAGGACAGGGACGTCACTGAAGCTTTCTTT.

This clone was detected only once. The J gene is TRBJ2-3, the V gene TRBV5-1; the D is unclear. Trimming took 1 base from V and 1 from J, leaving 4 bases between them. CDR3 length equals 13 residues. Germline-derived CDR1 and CDR2 are SGHRS and YFSETQ. In nucleotides, the CDR3 is TGCGCCAGCAGCTTGAGCGGCACAGATACGCAGTATTTT. Translated, it gives CASSLSGTDTQYF. The full variable domain, in which reference TRBV5-1 and TRBJ2-3 provide the parts outside the CDR3, is KAGVTQTPRYLIKTRGQQVTLSCSPISGHRSVSWYQQTPGQGLQFLFEYFSETQRNKGNFPGRFSGRQFSNSRSEMNVSTLELGDSALYLCASSLSGTDTQYFGPGTRLTVL.

This rearrangement joins TRBV18 to TRBJ1-6, with D unclear. The V gene's germline CDR1 is KGHSH and CDR2 LQKENI. CDR3 length: 14 residues. The ends were cut back, 3 bases at V and 6 bases at J, with 9 bases in the middle. The CDR3 protein is CASSPETSNSPLHF. In DNA, the CDR3 is TGTGCCAGCTCACCTGAGACAAGTAATTCACCCCTCCACTTT.

The gene calls are TRBV6-5 and TRBJ1-1, with D perhaps matching TRBD1 (5 bases). The CDR3 consists of 14 residues. V lost 0 bases and J lost 5, with 10 bases in between. The germline gives CDR1 MNHEY, CDR2 SVGAGI. The CDR3 bases are TGTGCCAGCAGTTACTCGTTGGGGGGTACTGAAGCTTTCTTT. It encodes CASSYSLGGTEAFF.

The chain carries TRBV7-3 and TRBJ2-1; 10 nucleotides line up with TRBD1. Germline CDR1 SGHTA, CDR2 FQGTGA. Trimming removed 4 bases from V and 11 bases from J; junction bases left unmatched: 2. This CDR3 region has 12 residues. The CDR3 DNA reads TGTGCCAGCAGCTGGGGACAGGGGCAGCAGTTCTTC. Translated: CASSWGQGQQFF.

J is TRBJ2-3 and V is TRBV5-1, with 8 nucleotides matching TRBD1. From germline, CDR1 is SGHRS and CDR2 YFSETQ. The CDR3 is made up of 15 amino acids. The V segment lost 1 base and the J segment 4 bases; nucleotides outside the gene matches: 5. The CDR3 is CASSLRGQASDTQYF. The CDR3 DNA follows: TGCGCCAGCAGCTTGAGGGGACAGGCATCAGATACGCAGTATTTT. Full variable domain (remainder filled in from reference TRBV5-1 and TRBJ2-3): KAGVTQTPRYLIKTRGQQVTLSCSPISGHRSVSWYQQTPGQGLQFLFEYFSETQRNKGNFPGRFSGRQFSNSRSEMNVSTLELGDSALYLCASSLRGQASDTQYFGPGTRLTVL.

The gene calls are TRBV7-2 and TRBJ2-3; D is unresolved. From germline, CDR1 is SGHTA and CDR2 FQGNSA. The germline V and J ends were trimmed by 5 bases and 2 bases, with 5 bases remaining between them. This CDR3 comprises 12 residues. In DNA form, the CDR3 reads TGTGCCAGCAGCCCTACCACAGATACGCAGTATTTT. Translation: CASSPTTDTQYF.

The chain has TRBV28 and TRBJ2-1; 12 nucleotides match TRBD2. Trimming cost V 5 bases and J 4 bases; bases outside gene matches: 12. Germline V lookup: CDR1 MDHEN, CDR2 SYDVKM. The CDR3 runs 18 residues. This CDR3 reads CASSPSKLAGGSYNEQFF. CDR3 nucleotides: TGTGCCAGCAGTCCGTCGAAACTAGCGGGGGGCTCTTACAATGAGCAGTTCTTC.